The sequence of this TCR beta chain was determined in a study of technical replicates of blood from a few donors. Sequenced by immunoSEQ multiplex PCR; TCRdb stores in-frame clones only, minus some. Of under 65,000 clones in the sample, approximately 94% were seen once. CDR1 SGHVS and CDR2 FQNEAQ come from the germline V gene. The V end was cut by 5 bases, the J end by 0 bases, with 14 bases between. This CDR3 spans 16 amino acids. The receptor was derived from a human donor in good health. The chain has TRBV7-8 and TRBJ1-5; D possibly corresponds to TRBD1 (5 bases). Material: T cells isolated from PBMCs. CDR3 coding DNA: TGTGCCAGCAGCCCGTATGGGGCTCATAGCAATCAGCCCCAGCATTTT. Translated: CASSPYGAHSNQPQHF.